This T cell receptor beta chain was documented in a study of T-cell reconstitution after alpha-beta-depleted transplantation in children. Study-wide points: From surviving recipient T cells and thymic progenitors came the high day-60 TCRbeta diversity observed in some patients. In patients about two months after transplant, alpha-beta T cells reportedly arose from several hundred expanded graft clones.

The TCRbeta library was prepared with unique molecular identifiers. TCRdb re-derived calls from the PCR reads in MiXCR, one entry per CDR3 protein. The data hold some 830,000 distinct CDR3 sequences, with about 15% observed a single time. Details on this clonotype: The antigen remains undetermined.

This CDR3 region has 14 residues. With 3 bases clipped from V and 10 bases from J, the junction kept 12 bases outside the gene matches. Germline loops: CDR1 DFQATT, CDR2 SNEGSKA (reference sequence). The gene calls are TRBV20-1 and TRBJ2-1, with TRBD2 matching over 7 bases. Sequenced here: PBMCs, mostly from graft donor cells, sampled 360 days after TCRalphabeta/CD19-depleted stem cell transplant. The sequence derives from a male patient younger than 18 who had a stem cell transplant for acute lymphoblastic leukemia, so the T cells may come from the graft donor. In DNA, the CDR3 is TGCAGTGCTAGTTACGGGGAGGGCCTTTCCGAGCAGTTCTTC. This gives the protein CSASYGEGLSEQFF.